This entry concerns a single TCR beta chain. Measured with immunoSEQ multiplex PCR; TCRdb has only the in-frame clones, and not every one. The sample contains 90,000 to 100,000 clones, around nine tenths of which appear only once. Per germline, CDR1 LGHNA and CDR2 YNFKEQ. Trimming shortened V by 3 bases and J by 2 bases, and 14 bases separated the two germline ends. The CDR3 is 16 amino acids. The data were obtained in a study of T cell responses to AZD1222 COVID-19 vaccine. The starting material was peripheral blood, obtained 28 days after the second AZD1222 dose. This clonotype was sampled from an adult who received the AZD1222 COVID-19 vaccine. The chain carries TRBV4-2 and TRBJ2-1; D possibly uses TRBD1 or TRBD2 (6 bases each). Written as DNA, the CDR3 is TGTGCCAGCAGCCAGGGAGAGGGGGAGGCCTACAATGAGCAGTTCTTC. It is translated as CASSQGEGEAYNEQFF.